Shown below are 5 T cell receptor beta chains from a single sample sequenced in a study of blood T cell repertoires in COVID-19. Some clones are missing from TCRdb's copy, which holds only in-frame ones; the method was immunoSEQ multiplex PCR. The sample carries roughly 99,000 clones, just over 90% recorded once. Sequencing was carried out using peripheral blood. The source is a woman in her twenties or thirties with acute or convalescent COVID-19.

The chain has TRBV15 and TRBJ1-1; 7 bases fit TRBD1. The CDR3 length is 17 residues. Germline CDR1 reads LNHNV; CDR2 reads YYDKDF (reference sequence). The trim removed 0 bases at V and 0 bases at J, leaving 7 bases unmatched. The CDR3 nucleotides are TGTGCCACCAGCAGAGATCGGTACAGGGGCATGAACACTGAAGCTTTCTTT. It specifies CATSRDRYRGMNTEAFF.

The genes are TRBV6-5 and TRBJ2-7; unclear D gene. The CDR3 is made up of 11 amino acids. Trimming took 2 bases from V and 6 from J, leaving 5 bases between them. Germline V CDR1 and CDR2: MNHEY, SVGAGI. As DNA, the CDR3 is TGTGCCAGCAGTTACAGGAGCGAGCAGTACTTC. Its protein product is CASSYRSEQYF.

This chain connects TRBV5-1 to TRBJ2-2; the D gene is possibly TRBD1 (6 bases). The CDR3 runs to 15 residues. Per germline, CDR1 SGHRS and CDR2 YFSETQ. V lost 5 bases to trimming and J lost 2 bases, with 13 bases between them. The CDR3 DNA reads TGCGCCAGCAGGGCCGCAGGGGATAACACCGGGGAGCTGTTTTTT. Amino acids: CASRAAGDNTGELFF.

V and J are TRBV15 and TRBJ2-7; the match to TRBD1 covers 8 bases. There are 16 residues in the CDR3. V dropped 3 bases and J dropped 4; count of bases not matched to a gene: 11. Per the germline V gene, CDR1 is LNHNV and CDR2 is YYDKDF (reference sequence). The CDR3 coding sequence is TGTGCCACCAGCAGCCGCACCTTCGGACAGGGTTACGAGCAGTACTTC. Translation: CATSSRTFGQGYEQYF.

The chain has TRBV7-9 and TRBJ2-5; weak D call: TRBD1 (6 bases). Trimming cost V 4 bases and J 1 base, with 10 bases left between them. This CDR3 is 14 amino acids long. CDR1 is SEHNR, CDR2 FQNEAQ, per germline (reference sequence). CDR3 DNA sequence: TGTGCCAGCAGCTCCGGGACACGCCAAGAGACCCAGTACTTC. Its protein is CASSSGTRQETQYF.